Listed below are T cell receptor beta chains from one sample, sequenced in a study of blood T cells in healthy people across ages. TCRdb itself ran the 5' RACE reads through MiXCR, one entry per CDR3 protein. The table has around 1.5 million distinct CDR3 sequences, 55% to 75% seen once. The source material was blood. These receptors all come from a man younger than 30 in good health. The CDR3 runs from the conserved cysteine through the conserved F or W. A D gene is named only where the DNA matches it firmly. Not every row has a clone size; where given, it reads once, few, many or a size class.

TRBD1	TRBJ2-5	NA	TRBV6-6	CASSYQGADEQYF	TGTGCCAGCAGTTACCAGGGGGCGGATGAGCAGTACTTC
NA	TRBJ1-2	many	TRBV9	CASSPRLRDGYTF	TGTGCCAGCAGCCCCCGGCTGAGGGATGGCTACACCTTC
TRBD1	TRBJ2-2	many	TRBV3-1	CASSQELDRGHTGELFF	TGTGCCAGCAGCCAAGAGCTGGACAGGGGCCACACCGGGGAGCTGTTTTTT
NA	TRBJ1-2	NA	TRBV30	CAWSVLRAGVRGYTF	TGTGCCTGGAGTGTACTAAGGGCAGGGGTACGTGGCTACACCTTC
NA	TRBJ1-2	NA	TRBV12-3/TRBV12-4	CASSPQTDSAYGYTF	TGTGCCAGCAGTCCCCAGACGGACAGTGCCTATGGCTACACCTTC
NA	TRBJ1-4	NA	TRBV3-1	CASSQSRATNEKLFF	TGTGCCAGCAGCCAATCCCGGGCAACTAATGAAAAACTGTTTTTT
NA	TRBJ1-5	NA	TRBV27	CASSLSGSGSGQPQHF	TGTGCCAGCAGTTTAAGCGGGTCGGGTTCTGGTCAGCCCCAGCATTTT
NA	TRBJ2-4	NA	TRBV20-1	CSAREGLNTKNIQYF	TGCAGTGCTAGAGAAGGGTTGAACACCAAAAACATTCAGTACTTC
NA	TRBJ2-2	NA	TRBV7-8	CASRKTEMNTGELFF	TGTGCCAGCAGGAAGACAGAAATGAACACCGGGGAGCTGTTTTTT
TRBD2	TRBJ2-5	NA	TRBV6-2/TRBV6-3	CASRRPGLAGETQYF	TGTGCCAGCAGAAGACCGGGACTAGCCGGAGAGACCCAGTACTTC
NA	TRBJ2-4	NA	TRBV6-4	CASSPGATGRDIAKNIQYF	TGTGCCAGCAGTCCAGGGGCTACAGGACGGGATATCGCCAAAAACATTCAGTACTTC
NA	TRBJ2-2	NA	TRBV7-2	CASSLALGSITGELFF	TGTGCCAGCAGCTTAGCGCTTGGCAGTATTACCGGGGAGCTGTTTTTT
TRBD1	TRBJ2-5	NA	TRBV3-1	CASSQGMGQGRKGTQYF	TGTGCCAGCAGCCAAGGCATGGGACAGGGCAGAAAGGGGACCCAGTACTTC
TRBD2	TRBJ2-5	NA	TRBV4-2	CASSQIAGGLETQYF	TGTGCCAGCAGCCAAATAGCGGGGGGGCTAGAGACCCAGTACTTC
TRBD1	TRBJ2-5	few	TRBV20-1	CSASVDRGQETQYF	TGCAGTGCTTCCGTAGACAGGGGCCAAGAGACCCAGTACTTC
TRBD2	TRBJ2-1	NA	TRBV19	CASSMESGGVYNEQFF	TGTGCCAGTAGTATGGAGAGCGGGGGTGTCTACAATGAGCAGTTCTTC
NA	TRBJ2-7	NA	TRBV7-2	CASSLAGTQYNEQYF	TGTGCCAGCAGCTTGGCCGGGACACAATACAATGAGCAGTACTTC
NA	TRBJ1-4	few	TRBV7-6	CASSPTRGLAQKLFF	TGTGCCAGCAGCCCGACCCGAGGACTCGCCCAAAAACTGTTTTTT
NA	TRBJ2-1	NA	TRBV19	CASSIDRASNEQFF	TGTGCCAGTAGTATAGACCGGGCCAGCAATGAGCAGTTCTTC
NA	TRBJ1-5	NA	TRBV28	CASSLPENQPQHF	TGTGCCAGCAGTTTACCGGAGAATCAGCCCCAGCATTTT
NA	TRBJ1-5	once	TRBV5-5	CASSPMINQPQHF	TGTGCCAGCAGCCCAATGATCAATCAGCCCCAGCATTTT
NA	TRBJ2-1	few	TRBV6-5	CASSYSGAHNEQFF	TGTGCCAGCAGTTACTCCGGGGCCCACAATGAGCAGTTCTTC
NA	TRBJ2-7	few	TRBV6-5	CASREAGYEQYF	TGTGCCAGCAGAGAGGCGGGATACGAGCAGTACTTC